These 28 T cell receptor beta chains originate from one sample sequenced in a study of cytomegalovirus exposure and HLA in healthy donors. PCR primers comprised 60 Vbeta and 13 Jbeta primers. TCRdb's table, derived via immunoSEQ multiplex PCR, lists solely in-frame clones and lacks some. The sample consists of over 150,000 clones, 70% to 90% of them appearing once. Input material: PBMCs. These receptor sequences come from a woman under 40 in good health and CMV-seropositive.

Written as DNA, the CDR3 is TGCGCCAGCAGCCAAGATATGTGGGGGCTTGGGAATCAGCCCCAGCATTTT. This sequence encodes CASSQDMWGLGNQPQHF. V is TRBV4-1 and J is TRBJ1-5; the D gene is possibly TRBD1 (6 bases). This CDR3 has 17 amino acids. Between the trimmed V and J ends, which lost 0 bases and 4 bases, there was a span of 16 bases. The germline V gene has CDR1 MGHRA and CDR2 YSYEKL.

The chain has TRBV9 and TRBJ2-1; TRBD1 is a possible D gene (6 bases). Germline V gene data show CDR1 as SGDLS and CDR2 as YYNGEE. Trimming cost V 2 bases and J 3 bases, with 12 bases left between them. The CDR3 is 15 amino acids. The DNA of the CDR3 is TGTGCCAGCAGCGTCACAGGGAGTATCTACAATGAGCAGTTCTTC. Translation gives CASSVTGSIYNEQFF.

The chain recombines TRBV5-1 with TRBJ1-2, with D unresolved. Germline V lookup: CDR1 SGHRS, CDR2 YFSETQ. V shed 3 bases and J shed 4 bases, with 13 bases lying between them. There are 14 residues in the CDR3. The CDR3 is CASSSLSGIYGYTF. Written as DNA, the CDR3 is TGCGCCAGCAGCTCTCTCTCGGGTATCTATGGCTACACCTTC.

The chain employs TRBV9 and TRBJ2-7, with D possibly matching TRBD2 (6 bases). V was shortened by 0 bases and J by 6 bases, with 19 bases between the two germline ends. Germline values: CDR1 SGDLS, CDR2 YYNGEE. This CDR3 contains 16 residues. CDR3 in DNA: TGTGCCAGCAGCGTAGCCAGTCGAGGAGGGTCAGGCGAGCAGTACTTC. As protein: CASSVASRGGSGEQYF.

J is TRBJ2-1 and V is TRBV11-3; TRBD1 might be the D (6 bases). Trimming took 5 bases from V and 11 from J, leaving 22 bases between them. CDR1 is SGHNT and CDR2 is YENEEA in the germline V gene. This CDR3 region has 15 residues. DNA of the CDR3: TGTGCCAGCAGCGCCAAGAGGCAGGGACATATCCAGCAGTTCTTC. Its translation is CASSAKRQGHIQQFF. The full variable domain, rest sourced from reference TRBV11-3 and TRBJ2-1, is EAGVVQSPRYKIIEKKQPVAFWCNPISGHNTLYWYLQNLGQGPELLIRYENEEAVDDSQLPKDRFSAERLKGVDSTLKIQPAELGDSAVYLCASSAKRQGHIQQFFGPGTRLTVL.

The chain couples TRBV5-4 to TRBJ1-2; 9 bases line up with TRBD1. This CDR3 is built from 15 residues. Germline-derived CDR1 and CDR2 are SGHNT and YYREEE (reference sequence). With V trimmed by 3 bases and J by 5 bases, 8 bases remained unmatched. CDR3 sequence reads: CASSSKTGTGYGYTF. The CDR3 DNA sequence: TGTGCCAGCAGCTCCAAAACCGGGACAGGGTATGGCTACACCTTC.

The rearrangement joins TRBV9 to TRBJ2-7; D possibly corresponds to TRBD1 (6 bases). Trimming shortened V by 0 bases and J by 0 bases, and 19 bases separated the two germline ends. The CDR3 consists of 18 residues. In germline, CDR1 is SGDLS, CDR2 YYNGEE. CDR3 in DNA: TGTGCCAGCAGCGTAGGTATTACTCAGGGGCAGAGCTCCTACGAGCAGTACTTC. Translating it yields CASSVGITQGQSSYEQYF.

The chain couples TRBV28 to TRBJ1-1; D is possibly TRBD1 (6 bases). The V gene lost 4 bases and the J gene lost 1 base, with 10 bases spanning the gap. In germline, CDR1 is MDHEN, CDR2 SYDVKM. The length of the CDR3 is 14 residues. In DNA form, the CDR3 reads TGTGCCAGCAGTTCCGGGACAACGAACACTGAAGCTTTCTTT. Translation gives CASSSGTTNTEAFF.

This clone is a singleton in its sample. The chain joins TRBV10-3 to TRBJ1-1; D may be TRBD1 (5 bases). CDR1 ENHRY and CDR2 SYGVKD come from the germline V gene. The length of the CDR3 is 15 residues. V was pared by 2 bases and J by 7 bases, with 17 bases between. CDR3 coding DNA: TGTGCCATCAGTGAGAATAGAGGAGGGGAGGGTGAAGCTTTCTTT. Translated, it gives CAISENRGGEGEAFF.

The genes are TRBV7-2 and TRBJ2-7, with TRBD1 matching over 8 bases. Germline V gene data show CDR1 as SGHTA and CDR2 as FQGNSA. The CDR3 runs 14 residues. Unmatched junction bases numbered 5, after V lost 5 bases and J lost 2 bases. The CDR3 DNA follows: TGTGCCAGCAGCCCAGGGACAGGAGCCTACGAGCAGTACTTC. Protein sequence: CASSPGTGAYEQYF.

This clone was recorded only once. This chain joins TRBV9 and TRBJ1-5; 7 positions agree with TRBD1. The germline V gene encodes CDR1 SGDLS and CDR2 YYNGEE. The CDR3 spans 14 residues. The J segment lost 7 bases and the V segment lost 4 bases, leaving 8 bases of the junction unmatched. As DNA, the CDR3 is TGTGCCAGCAGCATCACTCCAGGGGGACAGCCCCAGCATTTT. It encodes CASSITPGGQPQHF.

The J gene is TRBJ2-1, the V gene TRBV10-2, with TRBD1 as a possible D gene (5 bases). Germline CDR1 WSHSY, CDR2 SAAADI. The CDR3 sequence is 12 residues long. V lost 6 bases to trimming and J lost 2 bases, with 5 bases between them. This CDR3 reads CASRDTYNEQFF. DNA of the CDR3: TGCGCCAGCAGGGACACCTACAATGAGCAGTTCTTC.

The CDR3 sequence: CASSLAGSGGPGEQYF. In nucleotides, the CDR3 is TGTGCCAGCAGCCTGGCGGGTAGCGGGGGCCCGGGTGAGCAGTACTTC. The genes are TRBV7-8 and TRBJ2-7; TRBD2 agrees at 9 bases. The J segment lost 7 bases and the V segment lost 5 bases, leaving 15 bases of the junction unmatched. From germline, CDR1 is SGHVS and CDR2 FQNEAQ. The CDR3 sequence is 16 residues long. The full variable domain, in which reference TRBV7-8 and TRBJ2-7 provide the parts outside the CDR3, is GAGVSQSPRYKVAKRGQDVALRCDPISGHVSLFWYQQALGQGPEFLTYFQNEAQLDKSGLPSDRFFAERPEGSVSTLKIQRTQQEDSAVYLCASSLAGSGGPGEQYFGPGTRLTVT.

The table lists this clone with a count of one. This sequence joins TRBV9 and TRBJ1-2; possible D gene TRBD1, 6 bases. From germline, CDR1 is SGDLS and CDR2 YYNGEE. CDR3 length: 14 residues. The ends were cut back, 2 bases at V and 2 bases at J, with 10 bases in the middle. The DNA of the CDR3 is TGTGCCAGCAGCGTCAACAGGGTGAACTATGGCTACACCTTC. Its protein product is CASSVNRVNYGYTF.

The V gene is TRBV19, the J gene TRBJ1-2; 7 bases match TRBD1. The junction had 14 bases not matched to a gene; V was cut back by 5 bases and J by 5 bases. CDR1 and CDR2 from the germline V gene are LNHDA and SQIVND (reference sequence). The CDR3 is 16 residues long. The CDR3 reads CASSHTPPRGRYGYTF. CDR3 nucleotide sequence: TGTGCCAGTAGTCATACCCCCCCCAGGGGGAGATATGGCTACACCTTC.

The chain recombines TRBV5-1 with TRBJ2-7, with TRBD1 matching 7 bases. The V gene's germline CDR1 is SGHRS and CDR2 YFSETQ. V was clipped by 0 bases and J by 3 bases; unmatched bases: 3. This CDR3 region has 14 residues. The CDR3 here is CASSLAGQVYEQYF. For the CDR3, the DNA is TGCGCCAGCAGCTTGGCTGGACAGGTCTACGAGCAGTACTTC.

The chain employs TRBV27 and TRBJ1-1, with TRBD1 matching over 7 bases. The V and J ends lost 7 bases and 4 bases, in that order; junction bases with no gene match: 6. Germline V gene data show CDR1 as MNHEY and CDR2 as SMNVEV (reference sequence). The CDR3 is made up of 13 amino acids. The CDR3 reads CASIKTGSTEAFF. In DNA, the CDR3 is TGTGCCAGCATAAAGACAGGGAGCACTGAAGCTTTCTTT.

The chain is built from TRBV29-1 and TRBJ2-7, with 10 bases that match TRBD2. The CDR3 contains 13 residues. Germline trimming cut 8 bases from V and 1 base from J; bases unmatched to any gene: 5. Germline V CDR1 and CDR2: SQVTM, ANQGSEA. The CDR3 spells CSTRTSGSYEQYF. CDR3 DNA: TGCAGCACGCGGACTAGCGGTTCCTACGAGCAGTACTTC.

The chain combines TRBV28 with TRBJ2-1, with 8 bases aligning to TRBD1. Per the germline V gene, CDR1 is MDHEN and CDR2 is SYDVKM. The CDR3 runs 14 residues. V was pared by 3 bases and J by 7 bases, with 5 bases of the junction left unmatched. The CDR3 sequence is CASSFQGASNEQFF. CDR3 sequence (DNA): TGTGCCAGCAGTTTCCAGGGGGCAAGTAATGAGCAGTTCTTC.

The chain employs TRBV7-2 and TRBJ1-1, with D hard to call. The CDR3 length is 15 residues. CDR1 and CDR2 from the germline V gene are SGHTA and FQGNSA. The V gene lost 5 bases and the J gene lost 2 bases, with 15 bases spanning the gap. Here the CDR3 reads CASSDEGQRNTEAFF. CDR3 nucleotide sequence: TGTGCCAGCAGCGACGAGGGCCAGCGAAACACTGAAGCTTTCTTT.

In this sample, this clone turned up a few times. In DNA form, the CDR3 reads TGCGCCAGCAGCTTGGGGACAGTCAACTCCTACGAGCAGTACTTC. Its protein is CASSLGTVNSYEQYF. The chain couples TRBV5-1 to TRBJ2-7; maybe TRBD1 (6 bases). Germline CDR1 SGHRS, CDR2 YFSETQ. Trimming removed 0 bases from V and 0 bases from J, with 10 bases in between. The CDR3 length is 15 residues.

The rearrangement links TRBV4-3 to TRBJ2-1; D remains unclear. The germline V gene has CDR1 LGHNA and CDR2 YSLEER. V lost 2 bases to trimming and J lost 0 bases, with 14 bases between them. The CDR3 contains 17 residues. For the CDR3, the DNA is TGCGCCAGCAGCCAAACAACCAAAAGATACTCCTACAATGAGCAGTTCTTC. Translating it yields CASSQTTKRYSYNEQFF.

The chain's CDR3 is CASSQGPPGNTIYF. CDR3 nucleotides: TGTGCCAGCAGCCAAGGGCCTCCTGGAAACACCATATATTTT. This chain joins TRBV4-2 and TRBJ1-3; D is ambiguous. In germline, CDR1 is LGHNA, CDR2 YNFKEQ. The CDR3 loop spans 14 amino acids. The V end lost 1 base, the J end lost 2 bases, and 6 bases lay between the germline ends.

V and J are TRBV5-1 and TRBJ2-2; 7 bases match TRBD2. Germline lookup yields CDR1 SGHRS and CDR2 YFSETQ. This CDR3 is 15 amino acids long. V was clipped by 0 bases and J by 3 bases; unmatched bases: 2. In DNA, the CDR3 is TGCGCCAGCAGCTTGGCAGGGAGGGACACCGGGGAGCTGTTTTTT. Translated: CASSLAGRDTGELFF.

About this clone: At one of its ends the junction is not consistent with the germline gene, which may arise from a read error. The chain recombines TRBV7-9 with TRBJ2-3; D unresolved. The CDR3 is 11 amino acids. Germline values: CDR1 SEHNR, CDR2 FQNEAQ (reference sequence). The CDR3 sequence is CSSSFKDTQYF. The CDR3 nucleotides read TGTTCCAGCAGCTTTAAAGATACGCAGTATTTT.

This clone was seen only once. V usage is TRBV11-2 and J usage is TRBJ2-5; D is possibly TRBD1 (6 bases). The ends were cut back, 6 bases at V and 0 bases at J, with 26 bases in the middle. Germline values: CDR1 SGHAT, CDR2 FQNNGV. The CDR3 length is 19 residues. As DNA, the CDR3 is TGTGCCAGCAGACAACTTAGATCCGGGACAAGGCAGTACCAAGAGACCCAGTACTTC. This gives the protein CASRQLRSGTRQYQETQYF. The full variable domain, its missing parts supplied by reference TRBV11-2 and TRBJ2-5, is EAGVAQSPRYKIIEKRQSVAFWCNPISGHATLYWYQQILGQGPKLLIQFQNNGVVDDSQLPKDRFSAERLKGVDSTLKIQPAKLEDSAVYLCASRQLRSGTRQYQETQYFGPGTRLLVL.

The chain has TRBV4-3 and TRBJ1-4; 7 nucleotides align to TRBD1. V shed 5 bases and J 4 bases; nucleotides not matched to a gene: 13. The CDR3 contains 17 residues. The germline CDR1 and CDR2 sequences are LGHNA and YSLEER. CDR3 nucleotides: TGCGCCAGCAGCATATCTAGTTCCGACAGGGTTAATGAAAAACTGTTTTTT. This gives the protein CASSISSSDRVNEKLFF.

The gene calls are TRBV5-5 and TRBJ1-1, with D hard to call. Germline values: CDR1 SGHKS, CDR2 YYEKEE (reference sequence). The CDR3 loop spans 13 amino acids. Deletions cut 0 bases from V and 4 bases from J, with 7 bases between. The CDR3 protein is CASSLESPTEAFF. The DNA of the CDR3 is TGTGCCAGCAGCTTGGAGAGTCCCACTGAAGCTTTCTTT. The full variable domain, its missing parts supplied by reference TRBV5-5 and TRBJ1-1, is DAGVTQSPTHLIKTRGQQVTLRCSPISGHKSVSWYQQVLGQGPQFIFQYYEKEERGRGNFPDRFSARQFPNYSSELNVNALLLGDSALYLCASSLESPTEAFFGQGTRLTVV.